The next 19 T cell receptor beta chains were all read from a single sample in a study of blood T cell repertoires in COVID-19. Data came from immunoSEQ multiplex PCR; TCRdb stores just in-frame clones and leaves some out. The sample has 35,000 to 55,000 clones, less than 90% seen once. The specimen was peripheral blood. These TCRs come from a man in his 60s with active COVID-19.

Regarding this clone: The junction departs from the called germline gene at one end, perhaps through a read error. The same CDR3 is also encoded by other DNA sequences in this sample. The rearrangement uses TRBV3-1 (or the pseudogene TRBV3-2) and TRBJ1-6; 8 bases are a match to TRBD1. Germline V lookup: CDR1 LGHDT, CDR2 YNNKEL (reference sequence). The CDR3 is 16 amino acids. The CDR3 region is CASSQSWTGIGSPLHF. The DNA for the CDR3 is TGTGCCAGCAGCCAATCCTGGACAGGGATAGGTTCACCTCTCCACTTT.

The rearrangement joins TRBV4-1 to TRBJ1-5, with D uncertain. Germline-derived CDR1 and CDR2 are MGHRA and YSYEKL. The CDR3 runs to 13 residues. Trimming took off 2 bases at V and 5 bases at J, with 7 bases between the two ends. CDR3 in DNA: TGCGCCAGCAGCCAATCTCCGTATCAGCCCCAGCATTTT. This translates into CASSQSPYQPQHF.

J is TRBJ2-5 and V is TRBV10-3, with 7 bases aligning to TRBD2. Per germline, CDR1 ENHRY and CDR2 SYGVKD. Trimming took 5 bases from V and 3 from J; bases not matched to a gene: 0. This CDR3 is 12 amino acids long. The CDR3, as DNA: TGTGCCATCAGTAGCGGGGAAGAGACCCAGTACTTC. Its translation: CAISSGEETQYF.

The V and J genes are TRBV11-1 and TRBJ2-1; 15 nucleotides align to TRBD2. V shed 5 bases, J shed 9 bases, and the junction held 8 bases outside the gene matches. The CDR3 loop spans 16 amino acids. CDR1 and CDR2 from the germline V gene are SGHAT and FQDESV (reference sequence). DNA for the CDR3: TGTGCCAGCAGCATGGGACTAGCGGGAGGAAGTGGTGAGCAGTTCTTC. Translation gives CASSMGLAGGSGEQFF.

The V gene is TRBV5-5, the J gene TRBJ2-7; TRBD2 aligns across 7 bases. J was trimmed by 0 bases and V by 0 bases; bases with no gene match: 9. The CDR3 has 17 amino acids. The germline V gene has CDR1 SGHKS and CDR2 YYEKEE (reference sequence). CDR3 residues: CASSLETSVRGSYEQYF. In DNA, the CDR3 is TGTGCCAGCAGCTTGGAAACTAGCGTACGGGGCTCCTACGAGCAGTACTTC. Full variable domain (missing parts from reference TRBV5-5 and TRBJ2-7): DAGVTQSPTHLIKTRGQQVTLRCSPISGHKSVSWYQQVLGQGPQFIFQYYEKEERGRGNFPDRFSARQFPNYSSELNVNALLLGDSALYLCASSLETSVRGSYEQYFGPGTRLTVT.

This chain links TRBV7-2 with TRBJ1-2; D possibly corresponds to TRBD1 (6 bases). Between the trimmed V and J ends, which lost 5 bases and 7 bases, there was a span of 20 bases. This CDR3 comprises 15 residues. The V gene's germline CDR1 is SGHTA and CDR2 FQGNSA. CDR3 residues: CASSPYLTGLGGYTF. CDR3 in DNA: TGTGCCAGCAGCCCCTACCTGACAGGCCTAGGTGGCTACACCTTC.

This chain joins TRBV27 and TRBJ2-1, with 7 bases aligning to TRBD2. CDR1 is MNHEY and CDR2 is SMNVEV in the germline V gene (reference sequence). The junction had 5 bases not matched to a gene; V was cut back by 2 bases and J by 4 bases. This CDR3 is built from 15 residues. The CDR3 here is CASSLVLALYNEQFF. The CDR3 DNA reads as TGTGCCAGCAGTTTAGTACTAGCGCTGTACAATGAGCAGTTCTTC.

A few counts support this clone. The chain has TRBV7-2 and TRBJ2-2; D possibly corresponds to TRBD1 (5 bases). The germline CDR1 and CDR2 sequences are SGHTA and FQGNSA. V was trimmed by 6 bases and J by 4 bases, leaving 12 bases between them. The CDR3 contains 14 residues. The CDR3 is CASSRDSSTGELFF. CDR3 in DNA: TGTGCCAGCAGTCGCGACAGCAGCACCGGGGAGCTGTTTTTT.

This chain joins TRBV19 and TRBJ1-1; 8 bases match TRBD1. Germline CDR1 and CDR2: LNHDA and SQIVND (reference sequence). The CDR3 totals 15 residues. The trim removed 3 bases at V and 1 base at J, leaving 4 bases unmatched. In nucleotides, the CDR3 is TGTGCCAGTAGTATCCAGGGGGCTCGGAACACTGAAGCTTTCTTT. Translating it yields CASSIQGARNTEAFF. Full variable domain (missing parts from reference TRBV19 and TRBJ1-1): DGGITQSPKYLFRKEGQNVTLSCEQNLNHDAMYWYRQDPGQGLRLIYYSQIVNDFQKGDIAEGYSVSREKKESFPLTVTSAQKNPTAFYLCASSIQGARNTEAFFGQGTRLTVV.

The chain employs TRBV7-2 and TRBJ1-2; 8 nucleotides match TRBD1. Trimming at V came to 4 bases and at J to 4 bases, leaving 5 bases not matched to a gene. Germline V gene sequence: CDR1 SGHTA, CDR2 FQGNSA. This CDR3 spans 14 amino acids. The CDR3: CASSSGQGPYGYTF. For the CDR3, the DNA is TGTGCCAGCAGCTCCGGACAGGGCCCCTATGGCTACACCTTC.

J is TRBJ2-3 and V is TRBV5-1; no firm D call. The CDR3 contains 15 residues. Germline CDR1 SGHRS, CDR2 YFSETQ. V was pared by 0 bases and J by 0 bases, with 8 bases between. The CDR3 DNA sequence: TGCGCCAGCAGCTTGGGCCGAGCTAGCACAGATACGCAGTATTTT. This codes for CASSLGRASTDTQYF.

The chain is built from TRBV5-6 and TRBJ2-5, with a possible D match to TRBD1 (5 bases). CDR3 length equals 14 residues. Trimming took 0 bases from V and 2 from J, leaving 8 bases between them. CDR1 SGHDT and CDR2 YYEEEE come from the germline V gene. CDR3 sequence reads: CASSLVGVQETQYF. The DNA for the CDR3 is TGTGCCAGCAGCTTGGTAGGGGTTCAAGAGACCCAGTACTTC. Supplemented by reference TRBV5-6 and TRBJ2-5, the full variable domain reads DAGVTQSPTHLIKTRGQQVTLRCSPKSGHDTVSWYQQALGQGPQFIFQYYEEEERQRGNFPDRFSGHQFPNYSSELNVNALLLGDSALYLCASSLVGVQETQYFGPGTRLLVL.

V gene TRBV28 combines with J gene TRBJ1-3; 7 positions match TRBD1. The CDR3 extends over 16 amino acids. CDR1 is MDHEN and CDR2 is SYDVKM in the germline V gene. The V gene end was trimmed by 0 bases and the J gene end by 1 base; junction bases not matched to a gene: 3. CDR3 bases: TGTGCCAGCAGTTTATGGCAGGGGGGTTCTGGAAACACCATATATTTT. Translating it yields CASSLWQGGSGNTIYF.

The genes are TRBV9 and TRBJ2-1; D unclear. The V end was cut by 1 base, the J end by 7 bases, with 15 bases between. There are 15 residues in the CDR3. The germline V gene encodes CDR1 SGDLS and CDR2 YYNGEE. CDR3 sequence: CASSVPRLLRNEQFF. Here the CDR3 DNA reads TGTGCCAGCAGCGTACCGCGCCTGCTGAGGAATGAGCAGTTCTTC.

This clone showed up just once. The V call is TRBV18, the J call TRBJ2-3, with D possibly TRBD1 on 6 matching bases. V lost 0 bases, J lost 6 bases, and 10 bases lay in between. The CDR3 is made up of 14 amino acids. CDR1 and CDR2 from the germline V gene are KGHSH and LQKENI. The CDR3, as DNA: TGTGCCAGCTCACCACCCGGACAGTTCGATACGCAGTATTTT. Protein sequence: CASSPPGQFDTQYF.

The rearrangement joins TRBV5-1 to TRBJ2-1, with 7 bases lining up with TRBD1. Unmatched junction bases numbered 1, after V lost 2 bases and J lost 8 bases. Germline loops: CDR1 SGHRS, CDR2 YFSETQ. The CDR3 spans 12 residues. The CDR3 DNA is TGCGCCAGCAGCTTTACAGGGGATGAGCAGTTCTTC. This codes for CASSFTGDEQFF.

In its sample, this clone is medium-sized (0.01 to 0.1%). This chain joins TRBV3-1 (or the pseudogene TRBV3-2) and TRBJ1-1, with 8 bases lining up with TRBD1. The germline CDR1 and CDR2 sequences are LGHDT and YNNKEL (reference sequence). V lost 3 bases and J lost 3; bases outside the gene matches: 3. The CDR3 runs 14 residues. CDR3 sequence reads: CASSHAGGDTEAFF. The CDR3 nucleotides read TGTGCCAGCAGCCATGCAGGGGGCGACACTGAAGCTTTCTTT.

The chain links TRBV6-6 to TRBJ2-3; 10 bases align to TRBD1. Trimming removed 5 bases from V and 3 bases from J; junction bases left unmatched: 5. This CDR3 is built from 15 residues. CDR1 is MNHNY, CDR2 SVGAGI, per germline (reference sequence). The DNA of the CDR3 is TGTGCCAGCAGTACCCGGGACAGGGGAACAGATACGCAGTATTTT. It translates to CASSTRDRGTDTQYF.

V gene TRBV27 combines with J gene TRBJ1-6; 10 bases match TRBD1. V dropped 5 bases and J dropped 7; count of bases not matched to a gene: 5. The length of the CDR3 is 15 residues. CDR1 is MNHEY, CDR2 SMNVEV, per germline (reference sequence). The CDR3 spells CASSNLDRGNSPLHF. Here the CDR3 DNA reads TGTGCCAGCAGTAACCTGGACAGGGGGAATTCACCCCTCCACTTT.